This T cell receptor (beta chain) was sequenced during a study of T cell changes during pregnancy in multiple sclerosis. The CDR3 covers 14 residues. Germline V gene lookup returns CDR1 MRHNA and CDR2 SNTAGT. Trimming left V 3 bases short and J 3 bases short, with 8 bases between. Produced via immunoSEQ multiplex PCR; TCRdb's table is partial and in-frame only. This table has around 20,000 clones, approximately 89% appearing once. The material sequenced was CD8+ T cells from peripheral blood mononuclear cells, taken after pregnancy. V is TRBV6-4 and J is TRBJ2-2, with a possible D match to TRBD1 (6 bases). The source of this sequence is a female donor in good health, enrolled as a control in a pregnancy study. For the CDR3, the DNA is TGTGCCAGCAGTGAGAAGGGGGACACCGGGGAGCTGTTTTTT. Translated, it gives CASSEKGDTGELFF.